Following are 28 T cell receptor beta chains from one sample sequenced in a study of cytomegalovirus exposure and HLA in healthy donors. 60 Vbeta and 13 Jbeta primers were used in PCR. Assay: immunoSEQ multiplex PCR; the TCRdb copy retains only in-frame clones and omits some. The repertoire includes 100,000 to 150,000 clones, 85% to 90% of them detected once, and around 5.2% sits in the top ten. Sequencing was carried out using PBMCs. The origin of the receptors is a woman in her thirties in good health and CMV-seronegative.

The chain recombines TRBV6-5 with TRBJ2-2, with D perhaps TRBD2 (7 bases). The CDR3 contains 15 residues. The V gene's germline CDR1 is MNHEY and CDR2 SVGAGI. V was pared by 3 bases and J by 5 bases, with 13 bases between. CDR3 DNA: TGTGCCAGCAGTTATGCGGGGGCAGGGACCGGGGAGCTGTTTTTT. It encodes CASSYAGAGTGELFF.

The chain combines TRBV5-6 with TRBJ1-5; D not certain. Trimming took 0 bases from V and 7 from J, leaving 14 bases between them. CDR3 length: 15 residues. In germline, CDR1 is SGHDT, CDR2 YYEEEE. The CDR3 DNA reads as TGTGCCAGCAGCTTGGCCGGCAGCCCGGGGCAGCCCCAGCATTTT. This sequence encodes CASSLAGSPGQPQHF.

This sequence joins TRBV2 and TRBJ2-4; 8 bases match TRBD2. Germline CDR1 and CDR2: SNHLY and FYNNEI. This CDR3 is 16 amino acids long. The V segment lost 10 bases and the J segment 3 bases; nucleotides outside the gene matches: 14. DNA of the CDR3: TGTGCCACCCTGCGTTCGGGGGGGGCGGGCAAAAACATTCAGTACTTC. Its translation is CATLRSGGAGKNIQYF.

V gene TRBV28 combines with J gene TRBJ1-3; D gene uncertain. Germline loops: CDR1 MDHEN, CDR2 SYDVKM. The CDR3 totals 15 residues. V was cut by 6 bases and J by 0 bases, with 12 bases left in between. DNA for the CDR3: TGTGCCAGCAGCTACAGAGACCTCTCTGGAAACACCATATATTTT. This encodes CASSYRDLSGNTIYF.

The rearrangement links TRBV6-1 to TRBJ1-3; 8 bases line up with TRBD1. V shed 2 bases, J shed 0 bases, and the junction held 18 bases outside the gene matches. There are 21 residues in the CDR3. Per germline, CDR1 MNHNS and CDR2 SASEGT. The CDR3 sequence is CASSEYPPRDRPYYSGNTIYF. Written as DNA, the CDR3 is TGTGCCAGCAGTGAATACCCCCCCCGGGACAGGCCGTACTACTCTGGAAACACCATATATTTT.

The gene calls are TRBV2 and TRBJ1-5; possible D gene TRBD1, 6 bases. Germline V lookup: CDR1 SNHLY, CDR2 FYNNEI. Between the trimmed V and J ends, which lost 8 bases and 1 base, there was a span of 15 bases. This CDR3 is 15 amino acids long. CDR3 in amino acids: CASRRGAGSNQPQHF. Written as DNA, the CDR3 is TGTGCCAGCCGTCGGGGGGCGGGGAGCAATCAGCCCCAGCATTTT.

The chain has TRBV9 and TRBJ2-1; TRBD1 matches 8 bases. The junction had 19 bases not matched to a gene; V was cut back by 4 bases and J by 4 bases. CDR3 size: 19 residues. Germline loops: CDR1 SGDLS, CDR2 YYNGEE. CDR3 residues: CASSPHPGTGGASYNEQFF. CDR3 nucleotide sequence: TGTGCCAGCAGCCCACATCCGGGGACAGGCGGTGCCTCGTACAATGAGCAGTTCTTC.

This chain joins TRBV10-3 and TRBJ2-7; 13 nucleotides match TRBD2. V trimming: 4 bases; J trimming: 7 bases; junction bases outside the gene matches: 16. Germline values: CDR1 ENHRY, CDR2 SYGVKD. This CDR3 has 18 residues. For the CDR3, the DNA is TGTGCCATCAGTGGTGGCCGGATTACTAGCGGGAGGGCCAGGGAGCAGTACTTC. Translated: CAISGGRITSGRAREQYF.

The chain couples TRBV10-3 to TRBJ1-1; 7 bases match TRBD1. CDR1 and CDR2 from the germline V gene are ENHRY and SYGVKD. The CDR3 is 13 amino acids. V lost 5 bases to trimming and J lost 6 bases; unmatched junction nucleotides: 6. CDR3 in amino acids: CAISPGGIAEAFF. CDR3 DNA sequence: TGTGCCATCAGTCCAGGGGGTATCGCTGAAGCTTTCTTT.

The CDR3 region has the DNA TGTGCCAGCTCACCACAGAGCTCCTACAATGAGCAGTTCTTC. Its translation is CASSPQSSYNEQFF. The genes are TRBV18 and TRBJ2-1; D call uncertain. V was trimmed by 1 base and J by 0 bases, leaving 4 bases between them. CDR1 and CDR2 from the germline V gene are KGHSH and LQKENI. The CDR3 has 14 amino acids. The complete variable domain, with remaining parts taken from reference TRBV18 and TRBJ2-1, reads NAGVMQNPRHLVRRRGQEARLRCSPMKGHSHVYWYRQLPEEGLKFMVYLQKENIIDESGMPKERFSAEFPKEGPSILRIQQVVRGDSAAYFCASSPQSSYNEQFFGPGTRLTVL.

The chain carries TRBV28 and TRBJ2-1; D possibly corresponds to TRBD1 (5 bases). The CDR3 sequence is 15 residues long. V lost 6 bases and J lost 6, with 18 bases in between. Germline V gene sequence: CDR1 MDHEN, CDR2 SYDVKM. CDR3 nucleotides: TGTGCCAGCAGGGATGGGGCAGGGATGGTCAATGAGCAGTTCTTC. Amino acids: CASRDGAGMVNEQFF. The whole variable domain, remainder taken from reference TRBV28 and TRBJ2-1, is DVKVTQSSRYLVKRTGEKVFLECVQDMDHENMFWYRQDPGLGLRLIYFSYDVKMKEKGDIPEGYSVSREKKERFSLILESASTNQTSMYLCASRDGAGMVNEQFFGPGTRLTVL.

The sample holds a few counts of this clone. The gene calls are TRBV2 and TRBJ2-2; no reliable D call. The V gene's germline CDR1 is SNHLY and CDR2 FYNNEI. Deletions cut 6 bases from V and 7 bases from J, with 9 bases between. This CDR3 comprises 12 residues. This CDR3 reads CASSYLRGELFF. The DNA of the CDR3 is TGTGCCAGCAGCTACCTCCGCGGGGAGCTGTTTTTT.

The chain is built from TRBV5-8 and TRBJ2-1, with 9 positions matching TRBD2. This CDR3 is 15 amino acids long. Per germline, CDR1 SGHTS and CDR2 YDEGEE. J gave up 0 bases and V 2 bases, and 0 bases lay outside the gene matches. In DNA form, the CDR3 reads TGTGCCAGCAGCTTTAGCGGGAGCTCCTACAATGAGCAGTTCTTC. Protein product: CASSFSGSSYNEQFF.

In this sample, this clone turned up many times. The chain couples TRBV6-4 to TRBJ2-1, with 9 positions matching TRBD2. After removal of 2 bases from V and 7 bases from J, the junction contained 3 bases not matched to a gene. The CDR3 consists of 14 residues. The V gene's germline CDR1 is MRHNA and CDR2 SNTAGT. In DNA form, the CDR3 reads TGTGCCAGCAGTGACGGCGGGGGGGGGAATGAGCAGTTCTTC. Protein product: CASSDGGGGNEQFF.

This rearrangement joins TRBV7-2 to TRBJ2-2; 10 nucleotides line up with TRBD2. This CDR3 spans 17 amino acids. The germline V gene encodes CDR1 SGHTA and CDR2 FQGNSA. V lost 1 base to trimming and J lost 7 bases; unmatched junction nucleotides: 9. Here the CDR3 DNA reads TGTGCCAGCAGCTTAGGGGTAGCGGGGGGAATTAACGGGGAGCTGTTTTTT. Its protein product is CASSLGVAGGINGELFF.

The chain combines TRBV4-2 with TRBJ2-3; D uncertain. With 0 bases removed from V and 0 bases from J, the gap between germline ends came to 7 bases. There are 15 residues in the CDR3. Germline CDR1 and CDR2: LGHNA and YNFKEQ. CDR3: CASSQEVHSTDTQYF. CDR3 coding DNA: TGTGCCAGCAGCCAAGAGGTACACAGCACAGATACGCAGTATTTT.

The J gene is TRBJ2-3, the V gene TRBV5-1, with 8 bases that match TRBD2. Germline trimming cut 0 bases from V and 1 base from J; bases unmatched to any gene: 7. The CDR3 consists of 17 residues. CDR1 and CDR2 from the germline V gene are SGHRS and YFSETQ. CDR3 amino acids: CASSLVGAGGGTDTQYF. Here the CDR3 DNA reads TGCGCCAGCAGCTTGGTGGGGGCGGGAGGAGGCACAGATACGCAGTATTTT.

The chain is built from TRBV7-2 and TRBJ2-1; 7 bases match TRBD2. Per the germline V gene, CDR1 is SGHTA and CDR2 is FQGNSA. The V and J ends lost 5 bases and 5 bases, in that order; junction bases with no gene match: 9. This CDR3 spans 15 amino acids. The CDR3 loop reads CASSLHTGGDNEQFF. CDR3 nucleotides: TGTGCCAGCAGCCTACATACGGGAGGCGACAATGAGCAGTTCTTC. Drawing the rest from reference TRBV7-2 and TRBJ2-1, the complete variable domain is GAGVSQSPSNKVTEKGKDVELRCDPISGHTALYWYRQSLGQGLEFLIYFQGNSAPDKSGLPSDRFSAERTGGSVSTLTIQRTQQEDSAVYLCASSLHTGGDNEQFFGPGTRLTVL.

The chain uses TRBV9 and TRBJ1-1; D gene ambiguous. Germline CDR1 SGDLS, CDR2 YYNGEE. V shed 0 bases and J shed 4 bases, with 7 bases lying between them. This CDR3 region has 13 residues. The CDR3 sequence is CASSVATGTEAFF. The CDR3 bases are TGTGCCAGCAGCGTAGCAACGGGCACTGAAGCTTTCTTT.

The rearrangement joins TRBV2 to TRBJ1-1; D might be TRBD1 (6 bases). CDR1 is SNHLY and CDR2 is FYNNEI in the germline V gene. Trimming took 10 bases from V and 2 from J, leaving 11 bases between them. The CDR3 is made up of 12 amino acids. The CDR3 DNA sequence: TGTGCCAAAACAGGGATAAACACTGAAGCTTTCTTT. This sequence encodes CAKTGINTEAFF.

The chain is built from TRBV28 and TRBJ2-5, with TRBD2 matching over 7 bases. The DNA matches TRBJ2-7 better at its end, which makes the J call doubtful. CDR1 is MDHEN and CDR2 is SYDVKM in the germline V gene. This CDR3 region has 14 residues. The CDR3 coding sequence is TGTGCCAGCAGGTCACCTTCTAGCGGTCTCGAGCAGTACTTC. It yields the protein CASRSPSSGLEQYF.

The chain recombines TRBV27 with TRBJ1-5; 7 bases match TRBD1. Per germline, CDR1 MNHEY and CDR2 SMNVEV (reference sequence). There are 17 residues in the CDR3. V lost 5 bases, J lost 0 bases, and 10 bases stayed unmatched. As DNA, the CDR3 is TGTGCCAGCAGTACTACAGGGGAATCGTATAGCAATCAGCCCCAGCATTTT. Its translation is CASSTTGESYSNQPQHF.

The V and J genes are TRBV2 and TRBJ2-5, with 9 bases fitting TRBD1. V was clipped by 5 bases and J by 13 bases; unmatched bases: 11. The CDR3 spans 13 residues. Per the germline V gene, CDR1 is SNHLY and CDR2 is FYNNEI. This chain's CDR3 is CASSSSGTGRAYF. The CDR3 region has the DNA TGTGCCAGCAGTTCATCCGGGACAGGGAGGGCGTACTTC.

This chain links TRBV30 with TRBJ1-2, with unresolved D. The germline V gene encodes CDR1 GTSNPN and CDR2 SVGIG (reference sequence). The CDR3 loop spans 11 amino acids. V dropped 2 bases and J dropped 1 base, with 2 bases sitting between them. CDR3 protein: CAWSYNYGYTF. The CDR3 region has the DNA TGTGCCTGGAGTTATAACTATGGCTACACCTTC.

The chain has TRBV11-2 and TRBJ2-5; D uncertain. Trimming shortened V by 1 base and J by 2 bases, and 11 bases separated the two germline ends. The CDR3 covers 15 residues. The germline CDR1 and CDR2 sequences are SGHAT and FQNNGV. The CDR3 DNA reads as TGTGCCAGCAGCTTAGCCAGGCCGAATCAAGAGACCCAGTACTTC. Amino acid sequence: CASSLARPNQETQYF.

The chain couples TRBV19 to TRBJ2-5; D possibly corresponds to TRBD2 (6 bases). Germline loops: CDR1 LNHDA, CDR2 SQIVND (reference sequence). The CDR3 runs to 15 residues. With 6 bases removed from V and 5 bases from J, the gap between germline ends came to 19 bases. DNA for the CDR3: TGTGCCAGTAGACAAACGACCCGGGACTCTGAGACCCAGTACTTC. This sequence encodes CASRQTTRDSETQYF.

V and J are TRBV29-1 and TRBJ2-7; 11 bases map to TRBD2. The germline CDR1 and CDR2 sequences are SQVTM and ANQGSEA. This CDR3 is 16 amino acids long. V dropped 4 bases and J dropped 6; count of bases not matched to a gene: 14. This CDR3 reads CSVAPPTGTSGREQYF. The DNA of the CDR3 is TGCAGCGTTGCCCCCCCGACGGGGACTAGCGGACGCGAGCAGTACTTC.

This clone was recorded once. The rearrangement links TRBV19 to TRBJ2-5, with TRBD2 identical over 10 bases. This CDR3 spans 14 amino acids. Trimming removed 4 bases from V and 5 bases from J; junction bases left unmatched: 4. Germline CDR1 and CDR2: LNHDA and SQIVND (reference sequence). CDR3 bases: TGTGCCAGTAGTAGATTAGCGGGAGGCGAGACCCAGTACTTC. Residues: CASSRLAGGETQYF.